These 4 T cell receptor beta chains were all obtained from the same sample, sequenced in a study of T cells in Graves' hyperthyroidism and ophthalmopathy. TCR beta CDR3 region amplification was performed from RNA transcripts. With the HTBI primer set, the TCR CDR3 went through a first round of RT-PCR. Each CDR3 protein gets one entry after TCRdb re-called the multiplex PCR reads with MiXCR. The sample yields around 290,000 distinct CDR3 sequences, 10% to 15% seen once. The specimen sequenced was blood. These receptors originate from a woman aged 25-40 years with Graves' hyperthyroidism that later progressed to Graves' ophthalmopathy.

This clonotype was seen at least ten times. This sequence joins TRBV18 and TRBJ2-7; TRBD1 aligns across 7 bases. The CDR3 length is 19 residues. The V gene's germline CDR1 is KGHSH and CDR2 LQKENI. J lost 4 bases, V lost 3 bases, and 21 bases had no gene match. The chain's CDR3 is CASSPPSRPGDSVWYEQYF. The DNA of the CDR3 is TGTGCCAGCTCACCGCCTTCACGCCCCGGGGACAGCGTTTGGTACGAGCAGTACTTC.

In nucleotides, the CDR3 is TGTGCCAGCAGTTACATTAGAAGTGGCAGGGGCACTGAAGCTTTCTTT. Its translation is CASSYIRSGRGTEAFF. The chain recombines TRBV6-9 with TRBJ1-1, with a tentative D call TRBD1 (6 bases). V lost 3 bases to trimming and J lost 4 bases, with 18 bases between them. The CDR3 contains 16 residues. CDR1 MNHGY and CDR2 SVAAGI come from the germline V gene.

This clonotype was found many times. J is TRBJ2-7 and V is TRBV28; no reliable D call. There are 14 residues in the CDR3. CDR1 and CDR2 (germline): MDHEN, SYDVKM. V lost 5 bases to trimming and J lost 4 bases, with 15 bases between them. The CDR3 nucleotides are TGTGCCAGCAGTCCGGACCAGGAAAGGTACGAGCAGTACTTC. Translation: CASSPDQERYEQYF. Drawing the rest from reference TRBV28 and TRBJ2-7, the complete variable domain is DVKVTQSSRYLVKRTGEKVFLECVQDMDHENMFWYRQDPGLGLRLIYFSYDVKMKEKGDIPEGYSVSREKKERFSLILESASTNQTSMYLCASSPDQERYEQYFGPGTRLTVT.

This clonotype was seen at least ten times. The chain links TRBV5-6 to TRBJ2-3; D may be TRBD1 or TRBD2 (6 bases each). Germline CDR1 SGHDT, CDR2 YYEEEE. The V end was cut by 4 bases, the J end by 4 bases, with 19 bases between. The CDR3 is made up of 16 amino acids. The CDR3 reads CASSGGERGDPDTQYF. In DNA form, the CDR3 reads TGTGCCAGCAGCGGGGGAGAAAGGGGGGACCCAGATACGCAGTATTTT.